The rows below give T cell receptor beta chains drawn from one sample of a study of tumor and adjacent non-tumor tissue in lung cancer. Using its own MiXCR run on the multiplex PCR reads, TCRdb lists one record per CDR3 protein. The sample contains under 80,000 distinct CDR3 sequences, around 76% of which appear only once. Sequencing was carried out using distant non-tumor lung tissue. The receptors stem from a man aged 55 to 70 with non-small cell lung cancer. Each CDR3 is given with its conserved first and last residue. A D gene is named only where the DNA matches it firmly. Not all rows give a size; the values are once, few, many and, for expanded clones, a class.

v_call	d_call	clone_size	j_call	cdr3_nt	cdr3_aa
TRBV20-1	TRBD2	many	TRBJ2-3	TGCAGTGCTATCCCTGAGGGGACTAGCGGGTGGACAGATACGCAGTATTTT	CSAIPEGTSGWTDTQYF
TRBV4-2	TRBD2	.	TRBJ2-7	TGTGCCAGCAGCCAGGCGGTGGCGCGGGAGCGTCTAAAGGAGCAGTACTTC	CASSQAVARERLKEQYF
TRBV4-1	.	.	TRBJ2-5	TGCGTCAGCAACCAAGATCGACTGGGGGGAGAGACCCAGTACTTC	CVSNQDRLGGETQYF
TRBV4-2	.	.	TRBJ2-2	TGTCCCAGCAGCCAGGTCAACTTTGCCGGGGAGCTGTTTTTT	CPSSQVNFAGELFF
TRBV14	.	once	TRBJ2-2	TGTGCCATCAGCGATCTAGACACCGTGGAGCTGTTTTTT	CAISDLDTVELFF
TRBV6-6	.	.	TRBJ2-5	TGTGCCAGCAATACGCCGGACAGCGGGGCCCAAGAGACCCAGTACTTC	CASNTPDSGAQETQYF
TRBV29-1	.	once	TRBJ1-5	TGCATCGTCTACGGAGTGGGCTTGGATACGCAGCATTTT	CIVYGVGLDTQHF
TRBV20-1	.	many	TRBJ2-1	TGCAGTGCTGGAGCCGGACACTCCTACAATGAGCAGTTCTTC	CSAGAGHSYNEQFF
TRBV28	.	many	TRBJ1-4	TGTGCCAGCAGTCTTGGGGGGATTAATGAAAAACTGTTTTTT	CASSLGGINEKLFF
TRBV29-1	.	.	TRBJ2-7	TGCAGCGTTCATCAAGGGGAAACCTACGAGCAGTACTTC	CSVHQGETYEQYF
TRBV10-2	.	.	TRBJ1-5	TGCGTCAACAGTGATGAGGGAGGGGAGGCGAGTCAGCCCCAGCATTTT	CVNSDEGGEASQPQHF
TRBV2	TRBD1	many	TRBJ2-5	TGTGCCAGCAGTGAGCAGGGGGCGCAGGAGACCCAGTACTTC	CASSEQGAQETQYF
TRBV7-8	.	.	TRBJ2-5	TGTGCCAACGGTGCCGGACTATCGGGAGCCGAGACCCAGTACTTC	CANGAGLSGAETQYF
TRBV6-5	.	.	TRBJ2-1	TGTGCCAGCAGTTGGGTGGGAGTCAGTGTGCAGTTCTTC	CASSWVGVSVQFF
TRBV20-1	.	once	TRBJ2-1	TGCAGTGCTAGAGATCGCACGGGTAGTGGAGAAAATTACAATAAGCAGTTCTTC	CSARDRTGSGENYNKQFF
TRBV7-9	.	many	TRBJ1-1	TGTGCCAGCAGCCCATCAGGTGGGGCAGGGCCTGAAGCTTTCTTT	CASSPSGGAGPEAFF
TRBV29-1	TRBD1	.	TRBJ1-1	TGTAGCGCCTCGGCAGGGGGGGACACTGGAGCTCTCTTT	CSASAGGDTGALF
TRBV6-5	.	once	TRBJ2-5	TGTGCCAGAGAGACGTTGACCCAGTACTTC	CARETLTQYF
TRBV29-1	.	once	TRBJ2-5	TGCAGCGTTGCCGGGGGATACGAGCGGGGACAGGAGACCCAGTATTTC	CSVAGGYERGQETQYF
TRBV29-1	.	.	TRBJ1-2	TGCAGCGTGGAAGAACAGGGAGATGGCCACACTTTC	CSVEEQGDGHTF
TRBV28	.	.	TRBJ2-3	TGTGCCAGCAGTTTATGGGTGAGAGGGGATACGCAGTATTTC	CASSLWVRGDTQYF
TRBV28	.	.	TRBJ2-7	TGTGCCAGCGGTTTAAGTCTAGAGGGAAGTCGCGAGCAGTACTTC	CASGLSLEGSREQYF
TRBV30	.	.	TRBJ2-1	TGTGCCTGGAGTGGAAGCCCCGAACAGGAGGAAGGCATCTGGACATACAATGAGCAGTTCTTC	CAWSGSPEQEEGIWTYNEQFF
TRBV6-2/TRBV6-3	TRBD1	.	TRBJ1-2	TGTGCCAGCAGACAGTCTGACAGGGCCGACTATGGCTACACCTTC	CASRQSDRADYGYTF
TRBV20-1	TRBD1	.	TRBJ1-1	TGCAGCACTAGACCCTACAGCAGGGGGACTGAAGCTTTCTTT	CSTRPYSRGTEAFF
TRBV4-1	TRBD1	.	TRBJ1-1	TGCGCCAGCCGTCACAGGGGACGGAACACTGAAGCTTTCTTT	CASRHRGRNTEAFF
TRBV7-8	.	.	TRBJ1-1	TGTGTCAGTAGCCCCTCTCCTCGAGTGATAGATTTCTTT	CVSSPSPRVIDFF
TRBV10-2	.	many	TRBJ2-1	TGCGCCAGCAGCGGGGGCGGCCTAAATGAGCAGTTCTTC	CASSGGGLNEQFF
TRBV6-1	.	.	TRBJ1-2	TGTGCCAACACCCCAGGGAGCGTCAGCTACACCTTC	CANTPGSVSYTF
TRBV28	.	.	TRBJ1-1	TGTGTCAGCAGACCAGACGGGTTTGAAACTTTCTTT	CVSRPDGFETFF
TRBV6-4	.	.	TRBJ1-5	TGTGTCAATAGTGAAAGTTATAGCAATCAGCCCCAGCATTTT	CVNSESYSNQPQHF
TRBV6-1	.	.	TRBJ2-1	TGTGCCAGCAGTCATGCAAGGTATAACTACAATGAGCAGTTCTTC	CASSHARYNYNEQFF
TRBV29-1	.	once	TRBJ2-6	TGCAGCTTGAGGGCTTCTAGTTCGGGGGCCAACGTCCCGACTTTC	CSLRASSSGANVPTF
TRBV4-2	.	.	TRBJ2-3	TGTGCCAGCAGCCACGGACTATTGGGAGCCGAGCAATCCACAGATACGCAGTATTTT	CASSHGLLGAEQSTDTQYF
TRBV6-5	.	.	TRBJ2-7	TGTGACAGCAGTTATGGGGGAAACCATGAGCAGTACTTC	CDSSYGGNHEQYF
TRBV25-1	TRBD1	.	TRBJ2-7	TGTGCCATAGGGGGCCACGAGCATTACTTC	CAIGGHEHYF
TRBV29-1	.	.	TRBJ1-1	TGCAGCACCTCGGCGGGGGGGGACACTGAGACTTTCTTT	CSTSAGGDTETFF
TRBV4-1	TRBD2	.	TRBJ2-1	TGCTCCAGCAGCCAGGTAGCGGGAGGGCCTCAGTCCTACAATGAGCAATTCTTC	CSSSQVAGGPQSYNEQFF
TRBV14	.	.	TRBJ2-5	TGTGCCAGCAGCCGCTGGACTGGCGGTAGGCAAGATACCCAGTACTTC	CASSRWTGGRQDTQYF
TRBV2	TRBD2	once	TRBJ2-1	TGTGCCAGCAGTAATCTAGCGGGACCTAACTCCCCCTATAATGAGCAGTTCTTC	CASSNLAGPNSPYNEQFF
TRBV29-1	.	.	TRBJ2-7	.	CSPTRVGQGSHEQYF
TRBV29-1	TRBD2	.	TRBJ2-7	TGCAGTGTGGGGACTAGCGGGAATTTCAGGTCCTACGAACACTACTTC	CSVGTSGNFRSYEHYF
TRBV11-1	.	.	TRBJ2-5	TGTGCAAGCAGCATAGACACGTACCGAGAGACCCAGTACTTC	CASSIDTYRETQYF
TRBV29-1	.	.	TRBJ1-1	TGCAGCGCCTCGACGGAGGGGGACACTGAAGCTTTCTTT	CSASTEGDTEAFF
TRBV12-3/TRBV12-4	TRBD2	.	TRBJ2-4	TGTGTCAGCAGTTTTGAGGGAGGGACGCCGGGGAAAAACAATCAGTACTTC	CVSSFEGGTPGKNNQYF
TRBV6-5	.	once	TRBJ2-1	TGTGCCAGCTGTTATAAGGGCGGGACGAATGAGCAGTTCTTC	CASCYKGGTNEQFF
TRBV11-2	.	.	TRBJ2-1	TGTGCCAGCAGCTTAGGGACTGTCTACAATGAGCAGTTCTTC	CASSLGTVYNEQFF